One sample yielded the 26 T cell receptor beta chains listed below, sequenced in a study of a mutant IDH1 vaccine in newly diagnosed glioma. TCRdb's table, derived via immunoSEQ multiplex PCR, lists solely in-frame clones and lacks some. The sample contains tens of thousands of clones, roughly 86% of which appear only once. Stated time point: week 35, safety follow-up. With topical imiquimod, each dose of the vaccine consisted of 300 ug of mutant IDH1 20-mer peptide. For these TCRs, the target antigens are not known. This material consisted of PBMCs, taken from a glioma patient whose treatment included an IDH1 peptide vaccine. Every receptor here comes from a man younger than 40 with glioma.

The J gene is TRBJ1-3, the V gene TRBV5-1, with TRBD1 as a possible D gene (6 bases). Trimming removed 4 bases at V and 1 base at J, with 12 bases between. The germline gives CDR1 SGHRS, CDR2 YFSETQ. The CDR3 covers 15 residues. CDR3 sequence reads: CASSPTGLSGNTIYF. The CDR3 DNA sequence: TGCGCCAGCAGCCCCACAGGGTTATCTGGAAACACCATATATTTT.

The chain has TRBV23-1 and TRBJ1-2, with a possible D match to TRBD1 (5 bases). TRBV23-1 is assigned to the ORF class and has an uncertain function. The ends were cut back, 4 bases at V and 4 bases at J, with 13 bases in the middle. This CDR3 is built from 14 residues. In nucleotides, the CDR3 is TGCGCCAGCAGTCGCAAGGGGCTTTCCTATGGCTACACCTTC. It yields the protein CASSRKGLSYGYTF.

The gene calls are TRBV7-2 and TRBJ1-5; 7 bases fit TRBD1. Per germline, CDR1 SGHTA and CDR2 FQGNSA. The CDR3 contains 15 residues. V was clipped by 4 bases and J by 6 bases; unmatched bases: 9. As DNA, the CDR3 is TGTGCCAGCAGCTGGGGTGGGACAGAGGCTCAGCCCCAGCATTTT. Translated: CASSWGGTEAQPQHF.

The CDR3 loop reads CASSPTGLTNGELFF. The CDR3 coding sequence is TGTGCCAGCAGCCCCACGGGACTAACTAACGGGGAGCTGTTTTTT. V gene TRBV9 combines with J gene TRBJ2-2; 7 bases agree with TRBD2. The junction had 10 bases not matched to a gene; V was cut back by 4 bases and J by 7 bases. Germline V gene data show CDR1 as SGDLS and CDR2 as YYNGEE. The CDR3 covers 15 residues.

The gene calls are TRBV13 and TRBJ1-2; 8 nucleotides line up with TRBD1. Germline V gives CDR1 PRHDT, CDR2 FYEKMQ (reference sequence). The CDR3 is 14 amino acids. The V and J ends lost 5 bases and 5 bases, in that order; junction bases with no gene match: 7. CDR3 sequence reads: CASSQPRTGYGYTF. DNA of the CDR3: TGTGCCAGCAGCCAACCTAGGACAGGGTATGGCTACACCTTC.

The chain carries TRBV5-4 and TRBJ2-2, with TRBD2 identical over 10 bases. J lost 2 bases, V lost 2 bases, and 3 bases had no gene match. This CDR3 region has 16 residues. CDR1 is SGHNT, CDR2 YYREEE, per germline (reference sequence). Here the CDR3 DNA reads TGTGCCAGCAGCTTAGCGGGGGGGCTCAACACCGGGGAGCTGTTTTTT. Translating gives CASSLAGGLNTGELFF.

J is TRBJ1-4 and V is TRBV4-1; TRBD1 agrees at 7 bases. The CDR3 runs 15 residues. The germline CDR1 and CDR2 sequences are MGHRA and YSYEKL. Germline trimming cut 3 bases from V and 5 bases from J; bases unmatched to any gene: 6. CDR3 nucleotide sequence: TGCGCCAGCAGCCAGGATCCGGGACAGAATGAAAAACTGTTTTTT. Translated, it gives CASSQDPGQNEKLFF.

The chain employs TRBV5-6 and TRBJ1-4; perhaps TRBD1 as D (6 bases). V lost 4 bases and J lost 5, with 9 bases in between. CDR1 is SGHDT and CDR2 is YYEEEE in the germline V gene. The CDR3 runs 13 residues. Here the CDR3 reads CASSGQWNEKLFF. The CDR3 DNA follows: TGTGCCAGCAGCGGACAGTGGAATGAAAAACTGTTTTTT. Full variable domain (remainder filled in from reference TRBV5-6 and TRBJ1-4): DAGVTQSPTHLIKTRGQQVTLRCSPKSGHDTVSWYQQALGQGPQFIFQYYEEEERQRGNFPDRFSGHQFPNYSSELNVNALLLGDSALYLCASSGQWNEKLFFGSGTQLSVL.

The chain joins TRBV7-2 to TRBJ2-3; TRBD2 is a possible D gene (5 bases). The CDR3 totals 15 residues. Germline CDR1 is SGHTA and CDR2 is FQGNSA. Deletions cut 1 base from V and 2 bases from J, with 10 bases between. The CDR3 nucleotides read TGTGCCAGCAGCTTAGGTAGCGCATTCACAGATACGCAGTATTTT. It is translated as CASSLGSAFTDTQYF.

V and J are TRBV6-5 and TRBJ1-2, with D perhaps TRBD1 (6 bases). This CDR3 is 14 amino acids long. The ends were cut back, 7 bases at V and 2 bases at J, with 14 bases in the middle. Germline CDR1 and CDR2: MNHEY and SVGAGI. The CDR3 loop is CASKSWDKNYGYTF. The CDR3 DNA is TGTGCCAGCAAATCGTGGGACAAGAACTATGGCTACACCTTC.

The chain's CDR3 is CASSEQVAGQPQHF. The DNA of the CDR3 is TGTGCCAGCAGTGAACAGGTAGCTGGTCAGCCCCAGCATTTT. The chain joins TRBV27 to TRBJ1-5, with a weak D call TRBD1 (5 bases). This CDR3 has 14 residues. Trimming stripped 5 bases from V and 6 bases from J, with 14 bases between. The germline V gene has CDR1 MNHEY and CDR2 SMNVEV (reference sequence).

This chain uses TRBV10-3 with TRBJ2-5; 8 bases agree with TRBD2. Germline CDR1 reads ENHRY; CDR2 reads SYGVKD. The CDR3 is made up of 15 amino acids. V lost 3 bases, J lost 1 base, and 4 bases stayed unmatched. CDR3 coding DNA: TGTGCCATCAGTGACGGCGGGGGGCCCCAAGAGACCCAGTACTTC. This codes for CAISDGGGPQETQYF.

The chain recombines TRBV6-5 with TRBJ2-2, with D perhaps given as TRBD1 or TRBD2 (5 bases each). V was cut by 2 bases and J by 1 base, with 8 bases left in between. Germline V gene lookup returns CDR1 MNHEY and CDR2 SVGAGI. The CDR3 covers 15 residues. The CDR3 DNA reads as TGTGCCAGCAGTTACCTGGGGGAGAACACCGGGGAGCTGTTTTTT. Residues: CASSYLGENTGELFF.

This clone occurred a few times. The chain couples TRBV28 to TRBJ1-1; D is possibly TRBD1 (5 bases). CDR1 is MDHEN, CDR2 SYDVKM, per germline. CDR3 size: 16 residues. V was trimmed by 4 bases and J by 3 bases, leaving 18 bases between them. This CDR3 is CASSSPGPLLYTEAFF. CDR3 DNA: TGTGCCAGCAGTTCACCGGGACCCCTACTCTACACTGAAGCTTTCTTT. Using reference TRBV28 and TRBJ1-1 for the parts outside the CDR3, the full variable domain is DVKVTQSSRYLVKRTGEKVFLECVQDMDHENMFWYRQDPGLGLRLIYFSYDVKMKEKGDIPEGYSVSREKKERFSLILESASTNQTSMYLCASSSPGPLLYTEAFFGQGTRLTVV.

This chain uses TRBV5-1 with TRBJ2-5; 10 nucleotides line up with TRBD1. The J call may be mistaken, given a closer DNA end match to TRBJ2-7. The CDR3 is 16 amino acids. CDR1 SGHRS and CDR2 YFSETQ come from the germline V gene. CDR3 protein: CASSLGTGTGVYEQYF. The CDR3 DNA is TGCGCCAGCAGCTTGGGGACCGGGACAGGGGTCTACGAGCAGTACTTC.

CDR3 DNA: TGTGCCAGCAGCTTCCCATCAGATACGCAGTATTTT. It codes for CASSFPSDTQYF. The gene calls are TRBV5-4 and TRBJ2-3; the D is unclear. V was cut by 2 bases and J by 4 bases, with 5 bases left in between. Germline V CDR1 and CDR2: SGHNT, YYREEE (reference sequence). This CDR3 has 12 amino acids.

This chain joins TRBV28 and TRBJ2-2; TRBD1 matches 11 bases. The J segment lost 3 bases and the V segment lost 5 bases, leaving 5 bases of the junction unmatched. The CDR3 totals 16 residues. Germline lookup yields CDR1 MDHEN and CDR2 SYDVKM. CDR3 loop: CASSPRTGGDTGELFF. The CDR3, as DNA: TGTGCCAGCAGTCCTCGGACAGGGGGCGACACCGGGGAGCTGTTTTTT.

CDR3 in amino acids: CASRGGSVDGYTF. The CDR3 DNA sequence: TGCGCCAGCAGGGGGGGCAGCGTGGATGGCTACACCTTC. This sequence joins TRBV5-1 and TRBJ1-2, with D possibly TRBD1 on 6 matching bases. V was trimmed by 5 bases and J by 6 bases, leaving 14 bases between them. CDR1 and CDR2 (germline): SGHRS, YFSETQ. The CDR3 consists of 13 residues.

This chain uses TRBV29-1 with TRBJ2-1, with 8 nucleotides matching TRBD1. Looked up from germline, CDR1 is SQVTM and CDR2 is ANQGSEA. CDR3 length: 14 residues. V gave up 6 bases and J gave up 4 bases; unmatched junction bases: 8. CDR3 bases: TGCAGCGTGGACCGGACAGGGCTGTACAATGAGCAGTTCTTC. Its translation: CSVDRTGLYNEQFF.

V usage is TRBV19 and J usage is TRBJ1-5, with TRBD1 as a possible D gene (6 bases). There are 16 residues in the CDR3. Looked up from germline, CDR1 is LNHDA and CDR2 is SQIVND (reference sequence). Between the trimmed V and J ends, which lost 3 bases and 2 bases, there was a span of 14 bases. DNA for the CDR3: TGTGCCAGTAGTATCATGACAGGTTTGGGCAATCAGCCCCAGCATTTT. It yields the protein CASSIMTGLGNQPQHF. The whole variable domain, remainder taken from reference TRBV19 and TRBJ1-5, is DGGITQSPKYLFRKEGQNVTLSCEQNLNHDAMYWYRQDPGQGLRLIYYSQIVNDFQKGDIAEGYSVSREKKESFPLTVTSAQKNPTAFYLCASSIMTGLGNQPQHFGDGTRLSIL.

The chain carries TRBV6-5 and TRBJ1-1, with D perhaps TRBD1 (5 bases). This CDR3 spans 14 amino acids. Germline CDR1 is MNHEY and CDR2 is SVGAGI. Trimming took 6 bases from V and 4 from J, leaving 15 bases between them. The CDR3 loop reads CASSPQGPGTEAFF. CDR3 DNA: TGTGCCAGCAGCCCGCAGGGTCCGGGCACTGAAGCTTTCTTT.

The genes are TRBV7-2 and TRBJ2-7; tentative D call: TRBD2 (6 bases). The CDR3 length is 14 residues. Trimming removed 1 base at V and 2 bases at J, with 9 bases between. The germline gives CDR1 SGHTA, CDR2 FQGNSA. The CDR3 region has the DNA TGTGCCAGCAGCTTAGGCGGGGATGCCTACGAGCAGTACTTC. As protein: CASSLGGDAYEQYF.

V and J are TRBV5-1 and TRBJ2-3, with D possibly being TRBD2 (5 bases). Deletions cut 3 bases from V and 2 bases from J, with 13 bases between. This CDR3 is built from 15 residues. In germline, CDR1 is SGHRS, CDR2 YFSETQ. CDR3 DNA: TGCGCCAGCAGCTCTAGCAATTCTCTCACAGATACGCAGTATTTT. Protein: CASSSSNSLTDTQYF.

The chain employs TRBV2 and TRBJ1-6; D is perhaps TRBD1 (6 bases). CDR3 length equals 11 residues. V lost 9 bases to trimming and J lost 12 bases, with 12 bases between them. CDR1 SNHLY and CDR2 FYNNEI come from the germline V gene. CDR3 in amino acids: CASRLGGPLHF. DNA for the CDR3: TGTGCCAGTAGACTAGGGGGACCCCTCCACTTT. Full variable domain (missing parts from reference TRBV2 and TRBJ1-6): EPEVTQTPSHQVTQMGQEVILRCVPISNHLYFYWYRQILGQKVEFLVSFYNNEISEKSEIFDDQFSVERPDGSNFTLKIRSTKLEDSAMYFCASRLGGPLHFGNGTRLTVT.

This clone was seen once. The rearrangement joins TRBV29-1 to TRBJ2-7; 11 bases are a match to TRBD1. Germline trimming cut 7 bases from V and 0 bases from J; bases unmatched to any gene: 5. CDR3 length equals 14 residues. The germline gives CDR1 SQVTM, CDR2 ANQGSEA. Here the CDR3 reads CSARTGGRSYEQYF. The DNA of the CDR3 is TGCAGCGCCCGGACAGGGGGCCGCTCCTACGAGCAGTACTTC.

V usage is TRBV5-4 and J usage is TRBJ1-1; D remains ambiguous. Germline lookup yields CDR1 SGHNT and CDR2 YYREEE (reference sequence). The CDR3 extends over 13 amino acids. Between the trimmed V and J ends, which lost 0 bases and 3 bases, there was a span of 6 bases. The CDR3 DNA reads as TGTGCCAGCAGCTTGGGGTCGTACACTGAAGCTTTCTTT. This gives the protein CASSLGSYTEAFF.